This section outlines one TCR beta chain sequence together with its context. Its antigen remains undetermined. No base quality information exists; no much larger clone differs at one position. V loses 1 base at its end and J loses 5 bases; junction bases beyond the gene matches: 2. The germline V gene yields MGHRA for CDR1 and YSYEKL for CDR2. The CDR3 contains 15 residues, cysteine and phenylalanine counted. The only DNA kept is the CDR3, 45 bases in frame from the first base. The sample is drawn from a study of T cell responses to AZD1222 COVID-19 vaccine (dated by TCRdb to the early 2020s). A note on the overall study: AZD1222 recipients given second doses at about 4 weeks or at about 12 weeks were pooled, since spike-specific TCR depth and breadth were not found to differ between the two schedules. A total of approximately 230 trial participants underwent TCR sequencing, of whom 207 received two doses of AZD1222 and about 26 received two doses of the MenACWY control vaccine. Trial participants were enrolled by age into subgroups of 18-55, 56-69 and 70-plus years, and around 150, 29 and 61 TCR-sequenced participants, respectively, were included in these subgroups.

Paper-wide results and their limitations: Conclusions about previously exposed vaccinees were limited because only five to seven AZD1222 recipients were SARS-CoV-2 seropositive at baseline. No day 14 peak-response samples were available, so repertoires were characterized only after the peak T cell response. The 56-69-year group was small, and its depth increase did not reach significance, likely because of low power. Participants were mostly white British and included more females than males, and it was suggested by the authors that clonal diversity may have been underestimated. Vaccine-associated CD4 TCRs spanned the whole spike protein, with dominant responses in regions 160-218 and 743-854. Spike-specific TCR breadth and depth rose significantly after two AZD1222 doses compared with day 0 and with MenACWY recipients. Nearly half of unique spike-specific TCRs reportedly recognized epitopes outside regions mutated in the B.1.351 and B.1.1.7 variants.

The CDR3 regions of human TCRbeta chains were analyzed by immunosequencing. The published analysis was carried out like this. TCRs in the repertoires were compared against a reference library of SARS-CoV-2-specific TCRs that had been generated with the MIRA antigen-specificity platform. Breadth was defined as the fraction of unique TCRs that were SARS-CoV-2-associated, and depth was defined as the fraction of total T cells that were SARS-CoV-2-associated. Using the MIRA data, every spike-specific TCR was mapped to the spike region that the TCR reacted to and assigned to either a CD4 or a CD8 class. Log10-transformed breadth and depth values were compared by one-way ANOVA with Sidak's multiple comparisons tests. Drawn from immuneACCESS, this table holds only the in-frame rearrangements with V and J called that TCRdb kept. Clones are partly lost; checked studies trace under half to an unresolved V gene and leave the rest unexplained. The V and J calls and clone size are taken from that table; D and trimming were inferred from the DNA. The sample yields around 110,000 clones; 75% to 90% were counted once. Approximately 5.4% of the sample rests with the top ten.

Per the publication, the time point label means: baseline before first vaccination. Samples from vaccinated people were obtained from the UK trials COV001 and COV002, which included a single-blind randomized controlled phase 2/3 trial of AZD1222 (ChAdOx1 nCoV-19) in healthy adults. For TCRbeta chain sequencing, PBMC samples from trial participants were taken at day 0 and at day 28 after the second dose. The TCR comes from an adult in good health. Sequencing was performed on peripheral blood, taken on day 0 of AZD1222 vaccination. The V and J genes are TRBV4-1 and TRBJ2-3, with TRBD2 identical over 11 junction bases. The CDR3 protein: CASSQGLAGGDTQYF. The sequenced DNA: TGCGCCAGCAGCCAAGGCCTAGCGGGAGGAGATACGCAGTATTTT.